The rows below give T cell receptor beta chains drawn from one sample of a study of shared clonotypes between healthy human individuals. The assay was immunoSEQ multiplex PCR, and TCRdb's table has in-frame clones only and misses some. The repertoire holds about 1 million clones, around 76% seen once, with roughly 1.4% in the top ten. The specimen was memory CD4+ T cells sorted from blood. The origin of the receptors is a man aged 18 to 30 in good health. The CDR3 runs from the conserved cysteine through the conserved F or W. The order of the fields is D gene, J gene, V gene, clone size, CDR3 DNA, CDR3 protein. The D gene is left open where the match is weak. Clone size is not always given. Where it is, it says once, few, many or a class for expanded clones.

NA | TRBJ2-7 | TRBV7-2 | NA | TGTGCCAGCAGCTTAGCGGGAGGCAGATACGAGCAGTACTTC | CASSLAGGRYEQYF
NA | TRBJ1-1 | TRBV4-2 | NA | TGTGCCAGCAGCCAAGAATGGGCCATCACGGAAGCTTTCTTT | CASSQEWAITEAFF
NA | TRBJ2-1 | TRBV27 | NA | TGTGCCAGCAGCCAGAACAATGAGCAGTTCTTC | CASSQNNEQFF
NA | TRBJ2-2 | TRBV7-7 | few | TGTGCTAGCAGCTTATACGCGGGGGCGGTCACCGGGGAGCTGTTTTTT | CASSLYAGAVTGELFF
NA | TRBJ2-7 | TRBV19 | NA | TGTGCCAGTAGTATAGATGGGAGTGGGGCCGGGAGAGGCTCCTACGAGCAGTACTTC | CASSIDGSGAGRGSYEQYF
TRBD1 | TRBJ1-2 | TRBV25-1 | NA | TGTGCCAGCAGTGGTCCGACAGGGGCGGATGGCTACACCTTC | CASSGPTGADGYTF
TRBD1 | TRBJ2-7 | TRBV6-5 | NA | TGTGCCAGCAGTTACCAGCGGACAGGGAGCTACGAGCAGTACTTC | CASSYQRTGSYEQYF
TRBD2 | TRBJ2-7 | TRBV7-2 | NA | TGTGCCAGCAGCACCCAACTAGCGGGAGCCTACGAGCAGTACTTC | CASSTQLAGAYEQYF
NA | TRBJ2-3 | TRBV2 | NA | TGTGCCAGCAGTGCTTCGGGGGCAGATACGCAGTATTTT | CASSASGADTQYF
TRBD1 | TRBJ1-2 | TRBV6-1 | NA | TGTGCCAGCAGGATGGACAGGGGGGCTCTTGGCTACACCTTC | CASRMDRGALGYTF
TRBD1 | TRBJ1-2 | TRBV19 | once | TGTGCCAGTAGGGCCCGGGACAGATCCTATGGCTACACCTTC | CASRARDRSYGYTF
NA | TRBJ1-1 | TRBV30 | few | TGTGCCTGGACCCGCAGTTTTGGGAACACTGAAGCTTTCTTT | CAWTRSFGNTEAFF
TRBD2 | TRBJ2-3 | TRBV5-1 | NA | TGCGCCAGCAGCCCCGGGACTAGCGGGCTCAGCACAGATACGCAGTATTTT | CASSPGTSGLSTDTQYF
NA | TRBJ1-2 | TRBV2 | once | TGTGCCAGCAACAGGGAAGGTGGCTACACCTTC | CASNREGGYTF
NA | TRBJ1-1 | TRBV10-2 | NA | TGCGCCAGCACTGACTGGGTGACTGAAGCTTTCTTT | CASTDWVTEAFF
TRBD1 | TRBJ2-5 | TRBV5-1 | NA | TGCGCCAGCAGCCCAGGACAGGGGGCCAGCGAGACCCAGTACTTC | CASSPGQGASETQYF
NA | TRBJ1-6 | TRBV5-1 | NA | TGCGCCAGCAGTCAGAAGGCCTTCACCTATAATTCACCCCTCCACTTT | CASSQKAFTYNSPLHF
TRBD1 | TRBJ1-5 | TRBV10-3 | NA | TGTGCCATCAGTGAGTCGGGGAGACAGGGGGCTGGCAATCAGCCCCAGCATTTT | CAISESGRQGAGNQPQHF
TRBD1 | TRBJ1-1 | TRBV14 | NA | TGTGCCAGCAGCCATAGAATAGCGGGACAGGGAATTGAAGCTTTCTTT | CASSHRIAGQGIEAFF
NA | TRBJ1-3 | TRBV27 | NA | TGTGCCAGCTGGGATAAGACAGGAAACACCATATATTTT | CASWDKTGNTIYF
NA | TRBJ1-5 | TRBV19 | NA | TGTGCCAGTAGCCGAGGACAGTATAATCAGCCCCAGCATTTT | CASSRGQYNQPQHF
TRBD1 | TRBJ1-2 | TRBV25-1 | NA | TGTGCCAGCAGTGAAGAGGGACAGCCCCGAGGCTACACCTTC | CASSEEGQPRGYTF
TRBD1 | TRBJ2-1 | TRBV15 | NA | TGTGCCACCAGCAGGGGACAGGGGTTACGCAATGAGCAGTTCTTC | CATSRGQGLRNEQFF
NA | TRBJ2-1 | TRBV28 | NA | TGTGCCAGCAGTCCTCCCTCCTGGCTCAATGAGCAGTTCTTC | CASSPPSWLNEQFF
NA | TRBJ1-1 | TRBV6-1 | once | TGTGCCAGCAGTCCGACGACAGGAACGAACACTGAAGCTTTCTTT | CASSPTTGTNTEAFF
NA | TRBJ1-5 | TRBV2 | NA | TGTGCCAGCACAGGGGTTTATAGCAATCAGCCCCAGCATTTT | CASTGVYSNQPQHF
NA | TRBJ2-1 | TRBV27 | NA | TGTGCCAGCGGGTACAATGAGCAGTTCTTC | CASGYNEQFF
NA | TRBJ1-4 | TRBV18 | NA | TGTGCCAGCTCCAACAATGCCGAAAAACTGTTTTTT | CASSNNAEKLFF
TRBD2 | TRBJ2-1 | TRBV10-3 | NA | TGTGCCATCAGTGGGGCGGCTAGCGGGGGGAGCTCCTACAATGAGCAGTTCTTC | CAISGAASGGSSYNEQFF
NA | TRBJ2-2 | TRBV9 | NA | TGTGCCAGCAGCAGGACCGGGGAGCTGTTTTTT | CASSRTGELFF
NA | TRBJ2-2 | TRBV6-6 | once | TGTGCCAGCAATTTGCAGGGTAGTAGCACCGGGGAGCTGTTTTTT | CASNLQGSSTGELFF
NA | TRBJ2-3 | TRBV6-4 | NA | TGTGCCAGCCGTCGGACAGGCGGGGTCACAGATACGCAGTATTTT | CASRRTGGVTDTQYF
NA | TRBJ1-2 | TRBV27 | NA | TGTGCCAGCAGTTTATCGTACGGGAACAGGCTGGGCTACACCTTC | CASSLSYGNRLGYTF